This T cell receptor beta chain derives from a study of blood T cell repertoires in COVID-19. On the study more broadly: From the United States, Italy and Spain came samples of acute and convalescent COVID-19.

Produced via immunoSEQ multiplex PCR; TCRdb's table is partial and in-frame only. Counted here are approximately 240,000 clones, approximately 90% occurring once; the ten biggest clones make up around 12%. Sequenced sample: peripheral blood. This TCR derives from a woman between 18 and 29 years old who had recovered from COVID-19.

The CDR3 bases are TGTGCCAGCAGCCAAGGAGCGTATGGAGGGGACGTACAAGGCTACACCTTC. This encodes CASSQGAYGGDVQGYTF. The rearrangement joins TRBV4-2 to TRBJ1-2; tentative D call: TRBD1 (5 bases). The CDR3 runs 17 residues. Trimming left V 1 base short and J 8 bases short, with 23 bases between. Germline values: CDR1 LGHNA, CDR2 YNFKEQ.